Presented here are 23 T cell receptor beta chains from one specimen sequenced in a study of T-cell memory formation after mild COVID-19. Using its own MiXCR run on the 5' RACE reads, TCRdb lists one record per CDR3 protein. The sample has some 150,000 distinct CDR3 sequences, 6% to 7% seen once; the top ten hold about 2.1%. Sequencing input: PBMCs or a T cell subset sorted from them (not recorded which). These receptor sequences come from an adult woman who had mild COVID-19 (a few samples of this study predate the infection). Cell type and time point are not known.

By share, this clonotype ranks as medium-sized. The chain carries TRBV24-1 and TRBJ1-2, with D maybe TRBD1 (5 bases). Germline lookup yields CDR1 KGHDR and CDR2 SFDVKD. This CDR3 is built from 12 residues. Trimming removed 6 bases from V and 7 bases from J, with 11 bases in between. The CDR3 here is CATSRQGFGYTF. The CDR3, as DNA: TGTGCCACCAGTCGCCAGGGTTTTGGCTACACCTTC.

This clonotype occurred many times. The chain joins TRBV25-1 to TRBJ2-7, with 7 bases fitting TRBD1. The CDR3 spans 15 residues. Trimming cost V 5 bases and J 6 bases; bases outside gene matches: 13. In germline, CDR1 is MGHDK, CDR2 SYGVNS. CDR3 region: CASSTQRQGIFEQYF. CDR3 nucleotide sequence: TGTGCCAGCAGTACCCAGAGACAGGGAATATTCGAGCAGTACTTC.

This clonotype was recorded at least ten times. V usage is TRBV6-6 and J usage is TRBJ1-6, with 8 nucleotides matching TRBD1. Germline lookup yields CDR1 MNHNY and CDR2 SVGAGI (reference sequence). Trimming took 6 bases from V and 9 from J; bases not matched to a gene: 4. The CDR3 is made up of 13 amino acids. The CDR3 loop reads CASRTDRASPLHF. As DNA, the CDR3 is TGTGCCAGCAGGACGGACAGGGCTTCACCCCTCCACTTT.

There are a few counts of this clonotype. The rearrangement joins TRBV6-5 to TRBJ2-5; 8 bases map to TRBD2. This CDR3 is 16 amino acids long. Germline assignment: CDR1 MNHEY and CDR2 SVGAGI. J lost 4 bases, V lost 5 bases, and 12 bases had no gene match. CDR3 bases: TGTGCCAGCAGTCCAACCGGGACTAGATCTCCAGAGACCCAGTACTTC. Amino acid sequence: CASSPTGTRSPETQYF.

The chain couples TRBV11-2 to TRBJ2-5; weak D call: TRBD1 (6 bases). CDR1 is SGHAT, CDR2 FQNNGV, per germline. CDR3 length: 17 amino acids. V was cut by 5 bases and J by 5 bases, with 24 bases left in between. The CDR3 loop is CASSLAGTTGTGETQYF. CDR3 DNA sequence: TGTGCCAGCAGCCTAGCCGGGACAACGGGGACGGGGGAGACCCAGTACTTC.

This clonotype occurred many times. The chain has TRBV4-2 and TRBJ2-5, with D possibly TRBD2 on 6 matching bases. The CDR3 extends over 16 amino acids. Deletions cut 4 bases from V and 5 bases from J, with 20 bases between. The germline V gene encodes CDR1 LGHNA and CDR2 YNFKEQ. The CDR3 sequence is CASSRGSGLEAETQYF. CDR3 sequence (DNA): TGTGCCAGCAGCCGGGGCTCGGGACTGGAGGCGGAGACCCAGTACTTC.

At least ten counts were recorded for this clonotype. The chain combines TRBV5-1 with TRBJ2-1; tentative D call: TRBD2 (5 bases). Germline values: CDR1 SGHRS, CDR2 YFSETQ. Trimming cost V 4 bases and J 0 bases, with 17 bases left between them. The CDR3 consists of 17 residues. In DNA, the CDR3 is TGCGCCAGCAGCGTGGTCGGGGTGATGAGCTCCTACAATGAGCAGTTCTTC. Protein sequence: CASSVVGVMSSYNEQFF.

This clonotype was seen just once. The J gene is TRBJ2-3, the V gene TRBV7-9; D ambiguous. The ends were cut back, 5 bases at V and 1 base at J, with 10 bases in the middle. CDR1 is SEHNR and CDR2 is FQNEAQ in the germline V gene (reference sequence). The CDR3 sequence is 14 residues long. This CDR3 is CASSPLSGTDTQYF. DNA of the CDR3: TGTGCCAGCAGCCCCTTAAGCGGCACAGATACGCAGTATTTT.

This clonotype has a handful of counts. This rearrangement joins TRBV30 to TRBJ2-3; D may be TRBD2 (6 bases). Deletions cut 4 bases from V and 2 bases from J, with 13 bases between. Germline V gene sequence: CDR1 GTSNPN, CDR2 SVGIG (reference sequence). CDR3 size: 14 residues. As DNA, the CDR3 is TGTGCCTGGAACGGGGGACTGTTCACAGATACGCAGTATTTT. This codes for CAWNGGLFTDTQYF.

This clonotype was detected many times. The CDR3 sequence is CAWNRGSTGELFF. CDR3 DNA sequence: TGTGCCTGGAATCGGGGATCCACCGGGGAGCTGTTTTTT. The rearrangement joins TRBV30 to TRBJ2-2, with a weak D call TRBD2 (5 bases). The CDR3 loop spans 13 amino acids. Germline assignment: CDR1 GTSNPN and CDR2 SVGIG (reference sequence). Trimming pared 4 bases from V and 4 bases from J, leaving 10 bases between.

This clonotype was observed at least ten times. J is TRBJ1-2 and V is TRBV5-5; D unresolved. Trimming removed 0 bases at V and 0 bases at J, with 15 bases between. CDR3 length: 17 amino acids. The germline V gene has CDR1 SGHKS and CDR2 YYEKEE (reference sequence). The CDR3 DNA sequence: TGTGCCAGCAGCTTGGCCGCCACCTACGCAGCTAACTATGGCTACACCTTC. Its protein product is CASSLAATYAANYGYTF.

This chain links TRBV7-2 with TRBJ1-4, with D possibly being TRBD1 (5 bases). Germline V lookup: CDR1 SGHTA, CDR2 FQGNSA. The V end was cut by 5 bases, the J end by 7 bases, with 14 bases between. This CDR3 region has 14 residues. This CDR3 is CASSPGGTTEKLFF. The DNA for the CDR3 is TGTGCCAGCAGCCCGGGGGGTACAACTGAAAAACTGTTTTTT.

V and J are TRBV5-6 and TRBJ2-2; unclear D gene. Germline loops: CDR1 SGHDT, CDR2 YYEEEE. The CDR3 contains 14 residues. Trimming removed 4 bases from V and 1 base from J, with 8 bases in between. As DNA, the CDR3 is TGTGCCAGCAGCGTGCGGAGGAACACCGGGGAGCTGTTTTTT. It yields the protein CASSVRRNTGELFF. The whole variable domain, remainder taken from reference TRBV5-6 and TRBJ2-2, is DAGVTQSPTHLIKTRGQQVTLRCSPKSGHDTVSWYQQALGQGPQFIFQYYEEEERQRGNFPDRFSGHQFPNYSSELNVNALLLGDSALYLCASSVRRNTGELFFGEGSRLTVL.

This clonotype was counted between two and nine times. The chain carries TRBV6-6 and TRBJ2-3; D not certain. The length of the CDR3 is 11 residues. Trimming cost V 8 bases and J 3 bases, with 6 bases left between them. Looked up from germline, CDR1 is MNHNY and CDR2 is SVGAGI (reference sequence). The chain's CDR3 is CASGPTDTQYF. The CDR3 region has the DNA TGTGCCAGCGGCCCTACAGATACGCAGTATTTT.

The V gene is TRBV5-1, the J gene TRBJ1-2; 8 bases are a match to TRBD1. Germline values: CDR1 SGHRS, CDR2 YFSETQ. The J segment lost 4 bases and the V segment lost 0 bases, leaving 5 bases of the junction unmatched. The CDR3 is 15 amino acids. For the CDR3, the DNA is TGCGCCAGCAGCTTGGCCGGGACAGGCCCCTATGGCTACACCTTC. Its protein is CASSLAGTGPYGYTF.

This clonotype has a handful of counts. The V gene is TRBV24-1, the J gene TRBJ2-7; no clear D gene. This CDR3 is 15 amino acids long. V lost 4 bases, J lost 1 base, and 13 bases lay in between. Per the germline V gene, CDR1 is KGHDR and CDR2 is SFDVKD. The CDR3 region is CATSEGPHPSYEQYF. The CDR3 coding sequence is TGTGCCACCAGTGAGGGTCCACACCCTTCCTACGAGCAGTACTTC.

The sample holds many counts of this clonotype. V usage is TRBV12-3 or TRBV12-4 and J usage is TRBJ2-1; a weak D match, TRBD2 (6 bases). The CDR3 extends over 14 amino acids. Trimming removed 4 bases at V and 2 bases at J, with 9 bases between. In DNA form, the CDR3 reads TGTGCCAGCAGTTCGCGGGGAGCCTACAATGAGCAGTTCTTC. Its protein product is CASSSRGAYNEQFF.

This clonotype was counted at least ten times. This chain joins TRBV20-1 and TRBJ1-5; D remains unclear. The CDR3 length is 14 residues. The V end lost 1 base, the J end lost 7 bases, and 14 bases lay between the germline ends. Germline CDR1 is DFQATT and CDR2 is SNEGSKA (reference sequence). The CDR3 sequence: CSARGPDLGQPQHF. CDR3 DNA: TGCAGTGCTAGAGGCCCTGACCTGGGACAGCCCCAGCATTTT.

In this sample, this clonotype turned up many times. The chain has TRBV3-1 and TRBJ2-7; possible D gene TRBD2, 6 bases. V dropped 4 bases and J dropped 2 bases, with 15 bases sitting between them. The CDR3 runs to 15 residues. Germline CDR1 LGHDT, CDR2 YNNKEL (reference sequence). CDR3 in DNA: TGTGCCAGCAGCCCTCTAGCGCGAAACACCTACGAGCAGTACTTC. Translating it yields CASSPLARNTYEQYF.

This clonotype was picked up many times. The V call is TRBV7-2, the J call TRBJ2-7, with 9 positions matching TRBD2. This CDR3 is built from 14 residues. The germline gives CDR1 SGHTA, CDR2 FQGNSA. J was trimmed by 3 bases and V by 6 bases; bases with no gene match: 6. CDR3 loop: CASRLLAGNYEQYF. CDR3 nucleotides: TGTGCCAGCAGGTTGCTAGCGGGGAACTACGAGCAGTACTTC.

This clonotype was observed a handful of times. CDR3 protein: CASSLRQGASGELFF. DNA of the CDR3: TGTGCCAGCAGTTTAAGACAGGGGGCGTCCGGGGAGCTGTTTTTT. The chain has TRBV12-3 or TRBV12-4 and TRBJ2-2, with 10 positions matching TRBD1. CDR3 size: 15 residues. V was pared by 2 bases and J by 6 bases, with 3 bases of the junction left unmatched.

This clonotype was seen only a few times. The rearrangement uses TRBV7-9 and TRBJ1-5, with D possibly TRBD1 on 5 matching bases. Trimming removed 6 bases from V and 0 bases from J, with 21 bases in between. Germline-derived CDR1 and CDR2 are SEHNR and FQNEAQ (reference sequence). This CDR3 is built from 18 residues. CDR3 sequence reads: CASSSNERWGYSNQPQHF. CDR3 nucleotides: TGTGCCAGCAGTTCTAACGAGCGCTGGGGCTATAGCAATCAGCCCCAGCATTTT.

This clonotype was detected only a few times. This chain links TRBV5-1 with TRBJ1-2; 7 nucleotides agree with TRBD1. The V segment lost 7 bases and the J segment 4 bases; nucleotides outside the gene matches: 7. Germline V CDR1 and CDR2: SGHRS, YFSETQ. The CDR3 sequence is 13 residues long. CDR3 coding DNA: TGCGCCAGCCGGGGACAGTCGAGCTATGGCTACACCTTC. Its protein product is CASRGQSSYGYTF.